These 17 T cell receptor beta chains were sequenced from one sample in a study of CD8+CD57+ T cells in acquired aplastic anemia. TCR beta VDJ and CDR3 profiles were obtained from a genomic DNA template. TCRdb reprocessed the reads via MiXCR and lists one record per CDR3 protein. In the table there are roughly 150,000 distinct CDR3 sequences, under 55% of which are singletons. In patients chosen for sequencing, flow cytometry had shown CD8+CD57+ cell expansion. The sample comprised sorted CD4+, CD8+, or CD8+CD57+ T cells (not recorded which) from PBMCs. The receptors derive from a human donor with aplastic anemia.

This chain joins TRBV2 and TRBJ2-2; D may be TRBD2 (6 bases). Trimming took off 4 bases at V and 4 bases at J, with 10 bases between the two ends. Per the germline V gene, CDR1 is SNHLY and CDR2 is FYNNEI. The CDR3 sequence is 14 residues long. The CDR3 sequence is CASSVGGSTGELFF. The CDR3 DNA reads TGTGCCAGCAGTGTCGGGGGAAGCACCGGGGAGCTGTTTTTT.

This rearrangement joins TRBV7-8 to TRBJ2-5; D unresolved. This CDR3 is built from 13 residues. From germline, CDR1 is SGHVS and CDR2 FQNEAQ. V was cut by 0 bases and J by 5 bases, with 7 bases left in between. This CDR3 is CASSLAGLETQYF. The CDR3, as DNA: TGTGCCAGCAGCTTAGCGGGTCTGGAGACCCAGTACTTC. The entire variable domain, with the rest obtained from reference TRBV7-8 and TRBJ2-5, is as follows: GAGVSQSPRYKVAKRGQDVALRCDPISGHVSLFWYQQALGQGPEFLTYFQNEAQLDKSGLPSDRFFAERPEGSVSTLKIQRTQQEDSAVYLCASSLAGLETQYFGPGTRLLVL.

This rearrangement joins TRBV18 to TRBJ2-1; no clear D. CDR1 KGHSH and CDR2 LQKENI come from the germline V gene. V lost 1 base, J lost 11 bases, and 15 bases lay in between. This CDR3 is built from 14 residues. DNA of the CDR3: TGTGCCAGCTCACCACAGTCAGGAACAATGAAGCAGTTCTTC. Translated: CASSPQSGTMKQFF. The whole variable domain, remainder taken from reference TRBV18 and TRBJ2-1, is NAGVMQNPRHLVRRRGQEARLRCSPMKGHSHVYWYRQLPEEGLKFMVYLQKENIIDESGMPKERFSAEFPKEGPSILRIQQVVRGDSAAYFCASSPQSGTMKQFFGPGTRLTVL.

This clonotype was found once. The V and J genes are TRBV20-1 and TRBJ2-7; D may match TRBD1 or TRBD2 (7 bases each). Germline V CDR1 and CDR2: DFQATT, SNEGSKA (reference sequence). This CDR3 has 15 amino acids. V shed 6 bases and J shed 3 bases, with 21 bases lying between them. This chain's CDR3 is CSAISGDREGYEQYF. The CDR3 DNA sequence: TGCAGTGCCATATCTGGAGACAGGGAGGGCTACGAGCAGTACTTC.

The rearrangement joins TRBV5-1 to TRBJ1-2, with TRBD1 identical over 9 bases. CDR1 and CDR2 from the germline V gene are SGHRS and YFSETQ. This CDR3 contains 15 residues. V trimming: 4 bases; J trimming: 2 bases; junction bases outside the gene matches: 6. The CDR3 spells CASSGYGQGNYGYTF. For the CDR3, the DNA is TGCGCCAGCAGCGGATATGGACAGGGGAACTATGGCTACACCTTC.

The chain combines TRBV7-9 with TRBJ1-2; possible D gene TRBD1, 6 bases. V lost 5 bases and J lost 1, with 8 bases in between. This CDR3 spans 13 amino acids. Germline V gene sequence: CDR1 SEHNR, CDR2 FQNEAQ (reference sequence). CDR3 nucleotides: TGTGCCAGCAGCGGGGACATTAACTATGGCTACACCTTC. Amino acids: CASSGDINYGYTF.

The V and J genes are TRBV24-1 and TRBJ1-1; D is undetermined. This CDR3 region has 13 residues. CDR1 KGHDR and CDR2 SFDVKD come from the germline V gene. V lost 4 bases to trimming and J lost 3 bases, with 8 bases between them. This CDR3 is CATSDPGYTEAFF. The CDR3 DNA reads as TGTGCCACCAGTGACCCCGGTTACACTGAAGCTTTCTTT.

This rearrangement joins TRBV18 to TRBJ1-5; perhaps TRBD1 as D (6 bases). The CDR3 sequence is 19 residues long. Germline assignment: CDR1 KGHSH and CDR2 LQKENI. Trimming left V 8 bases short and J 1 base short, with 27 bases between. The CDR3 nucleotides read TGTGCCAGCCCCCGAGGGGGTCAGAGGGCCCAGGGAAGCAATCAGCCCCAGCATTTT. As protein: CASPRGGQRAQGSNQPQHF.

V is TRBV5-1 and J is TRBJ2-7; possibly TRBD1 for D (6 bases). The germline gives CDR1 SGHRS, CDR2 YFSETQ. This CDR3 contains 13 residues. V was clipped by 3 bases and J by 4 bases, with 11 bases between them. The CDR3 protein is CASSWSTGYEQYF. CDR3 nucleotide sequence: TGCGCCAGCAGCTGGTCGACAGGTTACGAGCAGTACTTC.

This chain links TRBV20-1 with TRBJ2-1; TRBD1 matches at 8 bases. CDR3 size: 14 residues. Germline-derived CDR1 and CDR2 are DFQATT and SNEGSKA (reference sequence). V shed 3 bases, J shed 5 bases, and the junction held 6 bases outside the gene matches. CDR3 region: CSARKTGENNEQFF. The CDR3 bases are TGCAGTGCTAGGAAGACAGGGGAAAACAATGAGCAGTTCTTC.

This sequence joins TRBV10-3 and TRBJ2-1; no clear D. Trimming left V 3 bases short and J 11 bases short, with 8 bases between. Germline assignment: CDR1 ENHRY and CDR2 SYGVKD. The CDR3 is 11 residues long. CDR3 region: CAISDSLKQFF. Written as DNA, the CDR3 is TGTGCCATCAGTGATTCGCTAAAGCAGTTCTTC.

The genes are TRBV12-3 or TRBV12-4 and TRBJ2-7; D unclear. This CDR3 is built from 11 residues. V was shortened by 7 bases and J by 6 bases, with 10 bases between the two germline ends. The CDR3 reads CASMYNGEQYF. Here the CDR3 DNA reads TGTGCCAGCATGTATAATGGCGAGCAGTACTTC.

This clonotype was recorded a few times. The V and J genes are TRBV10-2 and TRBJ1-5; D unclear. Trimming took off 6 bases at V and 2 bases at J, with 11 bases between the two ends. CDR1 is WSHSY and CDR2 is SAAADI in the germline V gene. This CDR3 is 14 amino acids long. In nucleotides, the CDR3 is TGCGCCAGCAGAGGAGACGGGCGCAATCAGCCCCAGCATTTT. Its translation is CASRGDGRNQPQHF.

This clonotype has a count of ten or more. The chain joins TRBV24-1 to TRBJ2-3, with a tentative D call TRBD2 (6 bases). With 1 base removed from V and 1 base from J, the gap between germline ends came to 11 bases. The CDR3 extends over 16 amino acids. The germline V gene has CDR1 KGHDR and CDR2 SFDVKD. The DNA of the CDR3 is TGTGCCACCAGTGATTTAGGCGGGACCCGCACAGATACGCAGTATTTT. This sequence encodes CATSDLGGTRTDTQYF.

The chain uses TRBV12-3 or TRBV12-4 and TRBJ1-6; 9 nucleotides agree with TRBD1. After removal of 6 bases from V and 7 bases from J, the junction contained 4 bases not matched to a gene. CDR3 size: 14 residues. This CDR3 reads CASSRDRVNSPLHF. The CDR3 DNA reads as TGTGCCAGCAGCCGGGACAGGGTGAATTCACCCCTCCACTTT.

This clonotype was seen more than once but under ten times. The V and J genes are TRBV7-2 and TRBJ1-6; 11 nucleotides agree with TRBD1. Germline assignment: CDR1 SGHTA and CDR2 FQGNSA. The CDR3 runs 15 residues. The junction had 1 base not matched to a gene; V was cut back by 0 bases and J by 9 bases. The CDR3: CASSLAGTGGSPLHF. Written as DNA, the CDR3 is TGTGCCAGCAGCTTAGCCGGGACAGGGGGTTCACCCCTCCACTTT.

The chain links TRBV20-1 to TRBJ2-5, with 7 bases lining up with TRBD2. The trim removed 6 bases at V and 2 bases at J, leaving 12 bases unmatched. The CDR3 consists of 15 residues. Germline V gene sequence: CDR1 DFQATT, CDR2 SNEGSKA (reference sequence). The CDR3 sequence is CSASSRAGEQETQYF. The DNA of the CDR3 is TGCAGTGCCAGCTCACGTGCGGGAGAACAAGAGACCCAGTACTTC.